These T cell receptor beta chains were read from a single sample in a study of blood T cell repertoires in COVID-19. Repertoires were generated with immunoSEQ multiplex PCR, while TCRdb's copy carries only in-frame clones and drops some. The sample holds more than 90,000 clones, approximately 78% seen once. The material sequenced was peripheral blood. The receptors were gathered from a man between 65 and 85 years old with acute or convalescent COVID-19. The CDR3 runs from the conserved cysteine through the conserved F or W. D genes are given only for firm matches. Not all rows give a size; the values are once, few, many and, for expanded clones, a class.

d_call | clone_size | j_call | v_call | cdr3_nt | cdr3_aa
TRBD2 | - | TRBJ2-1 | TRBV5-8 | TGTGCCAGCACCTCACTAGCGACTTCCTACAATGAGCAGTTCTTC | CASTSLATSYNEQFF
TRBD1 | - | TRBJ2-7 | TRBV28 | TGTGCCAGCAGTTTTAGCAGGGGGAAGTACGAGCAGTACTTC | CASSFSRGKYEQYF
TRBD2 | - | TRBJ2-7 | TRBV6-5 | TGTGCCAGCAGGCCCACTAGCGCCAAGCCCTACGAGCAGTACTTC | CASRPTSAKPYEQYF
TRBD1 | - | TRBJ1-5 | TRBV18 | TGTGCCAGCTCAGCTACAGGGGATCAGCCCCAGCATTTT | CASSATGDQPQHF
- | few | TRBJ1-1 | TRBV28 | TGTGCCAGCAGCGGGGGGGGAGTCATGAACACTGAAGCTTTCTTT | CASSGGGVMNTEAFF
- | - | TRBJ2-1 | TRBV12-3/TRBV12-4 | TGTGCCAGCAGTTTCGAGGGCTACAATGAGCAGTTCTTC | CASSFEGYNEQFF
- | - | TRBJ2-1 | TRBV18 | TGTGCCAGCTCACCACAGGGACTCCACGACAATGAGCAGTTCTTC | CASSPQGLHDNEQFF
TRBD1 | - | TRBJ1-2 | TRBV6-1 | TGTGCCAGCAGTGATACTGACAGGGACTACACCTTC | CASSDTDRDYTF
- | - | TRBJ1-2 | TRBV19 | TGTGCCAGTAGCGCCCAGGGTCTTGGCTACACCTTC | CASSAQGLGYTF
TRBD1 | - | TRBJ2-3 | TRBV5-1 | TGCGCCAGCAGATTACAGGGGGCAACAGATACGCAGTATTTT | CASRLQGATDTQYF
- | - | TRBJ1-1 | TRBV5-4 | TGTGCCAGCAGCCCATTTAGGGCAGGAGGTGAAGCTTTCTTT | CASSPFRAGGEAFF
TRBD1 | - | TRBJ1-2 | TRBV28 | TGTGCCAGCGGTGTTATAAGGACAGGGGGAGGGTATGGCTACACCTTC | CASGVIRTGGGYGYTF
- | - | TRBJ1-1 | TRBV30 | TGTGCCTGGAGTAGCGGGTTGGAAGCTTTCTTT | CAWSSGLEAFF
- | - | TRBJ2-7 | TRBV5-1 | TGCGCCAGCAGCTTTGAGAAGAACTCCTACGAGCAGTACTTC | CASSFEKNSYEQYF
- | - | TRBJ2-1 | TRBV10-1 | TGCGCCAGCTCCATGACTGTAGCGGCCAATGAGCAGTTCTTC | CASSMTVAANEQFF
TRBD1 | - | TRBJ1-2 | TRBV6-1 | TGTGCCAGCAGTGGCAGACAGGGTCAGGCTAACTATGGCTACACCTTC | CASSGRQGQANYGYTF
- | few | TRBJ2-2 | TRBV12-3/TRBV12-4 | TGTGCCAGCAGTTTCGGGGGGGAGCTGTTTTTT | CASSFGGELFF
- | - | TRBJ2-1 | TRBV10-3 | TGTGCCATCAGCCCGGGACTGGGCTCCTACAATGAGCAGTTCTTC | CAISPGLGSYNEQFF
- | - | TRBJ1-3 | TRBV23-1 | TGCGCCAGCAGTCCAATGACAGGTAGGGGAAACACCATATATTTT | CASSPMTGRGNTIYF
- | - | TRBJ1-2 | TRBV28 | TGTGCCAGCACCCGGACAGACTATGGCTACACCTTC | CASTRTDYGYTF
TRBD1 | once | TRBJ1-3 | TRBV2 | TGTGCCAGCAATGGACAGGGCAGAAACACCATATATTTT | CASNGQGRNTIYF
- | - | TRBJ2-3 | TRBV10-3 | TGTGCCATCAGTGGTCCACGGGGAGGCACAGATACGCAGTATTTT | CAISGPRGGTDTQYF
- | - | TRBJ2-3 | TRBV11-3 | TGTGCCAGCAGTGCACCGGGACTGTGGGAAGATACGCAGTATTTT | CASSAPGLWEDTQYF
- | - | TRBJ2-5 | TRBV5-1 | TGCGCCAGCAGCTTGCGACAGCTAGAGACCCAGTACTTC | CASSLRQLETQYF
- | - | TRBJ1-1 | TRBV10-2 | TGCGCCAGCAGTGATGGGACTAACGGACCGAACACTGAAGCTTTCTTT | CASSDGTNGPNTEAFF
TRBD1 | - | TRBJ2-3 | TRBV19 | TGTGCCAGTACTAGGTGGGGACAGGGGAGCACAGATACGCAGTATTTT | CASTRWGQGSTDTQYF
- | - | TRBJ2-2 | TRBV9 | TGTGCCAGCAGCGTAAACTTGAACACCGGGGAGCTGTTTTTT | CASSVNLNTGELFF
TRBD1 | - | TRBJ1-6 | TRBV30 | TGTGCCTGGAGGGGAAGGGACAGATATAATTCACCCCTCCACTTT | CAWRGRDRYNSPLHF
TRBD2 | - | TRBJ2-7 | TRBV10-3 | TGTGCCACGGGGACTAGCGGGAGAACCTCCTACGAGCAGTACTTC | CATGTSGRTSYEQYF
TRBD2 | - | TRBJ2-3 | TRBV24-1 | TGTGCCACCAGTCACTCGGGTGGCGGGGGGGCTCCAGATACGCAGTATTTT | CATSHSGGGGAPDTQYF
- | few | TRBJ1-2 | TRBV7-9 | TGTGCCAGCAGCCTCACAAATGTCGGCTACACCTTC | CASSLTNVGYTF
TRBD1 | - | TRBJ2-3 | TRBV10-3 | TGTGCCATCAGCCTTACAGGGGCGGATACGCAGTATTTT | CAISLTGADTQYF
- | - | TRBJ2-4 | TRBV15 | TGTGCCACCAGCAGAGGACGGGAAAACATTCAGTACTTC | CATSRGRENIQYF
- | - | TRBJ1-4 | TRBV15 | TGTGCCACCAGCAGAGGAGCAGGGGTGGATGAAAAACTGTTTTTT | CATSRGAGVDEKLFF
TRBD1 | once | TRBJ1-2 | TRBV30 | TGTGCCTGGATTGCGGGACAGGGGTATGGCTACACCTTC | CAWIAGQGYGYTF
TRBD1 | - | TRBJ1-1 | TRBV5-1 | TGCGCCAGCGGCAGACAGGGGGGGACTGAAGCTTTCTTT | CASGRQGGTEAFF
- | - | TRBJ1-2 | TRBV7-9 | TGTGCCAGCAGCTTAGATGGGACTGACTATGGCTACACCTTC | CASSLDGTDYGYTF
TRBD1 | - | TRBJ2-5 | TRBV3-1/TRBV3-2 | TGTGCCAGCAGTGCGGGACAGGCTCTACAAGAGACCCAGTACTTC | CASSAGQALQETQYF
TRBD2 | - | TRBJ2-4 | TRBV5-1 | TGCGCCAGCAGCTTGGAGCGGGGGGAGCGAGGAAACATTCAGTACTTC | CASSLERGERGNIQYF
TRBD1 | - | TRBJ2-1 | TRBV28 | TGTGCCAGCAGTACGGGACAGGGGGCGAATGAGCAGTTCTTC | CASSTGQGANEQFF
TRBD1 | - | TRBJ1-1 | TRBV18 | TGTGCCAGCTCAACAAACCCCACAGGGACAGGAGGGCTGAACACTGAAGCTTTCTTT | CASSTNPTGTGGLNTEAFF
TRBD1 | - | TRBJ2-3 | TRBV5-4 | TGTGCCAGCAGCTTGATGGGACAGGCGGTAGATACGCAGTATTTT | CASSLMGQAVDTQYF
TRBD1 | - | TRBJ2-7 | TRBV6-5 | TGTGCCAGCAGTCGGACAGGGCCATACGAGCAGTACTTC | CASSRTGPYEQYF
TRBD1 | - | TRBJ1-1 | TRBV24-1 | TGTGCCACCAGCGGGGTAGGGGGCAAGGCTGAAGCTTTCTTT | CATSGVGGKAEAFF